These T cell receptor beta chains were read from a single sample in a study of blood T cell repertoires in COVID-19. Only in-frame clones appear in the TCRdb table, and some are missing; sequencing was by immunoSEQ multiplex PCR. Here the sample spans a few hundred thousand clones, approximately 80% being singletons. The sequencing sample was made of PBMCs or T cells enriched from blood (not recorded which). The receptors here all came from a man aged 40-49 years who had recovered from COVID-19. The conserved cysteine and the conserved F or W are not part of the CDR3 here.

CDR3 protein: ASSFDQASGGYT
V gene: TRBV28

CDR3 protein: AIRSENQPQH
V gene: TRBV10-3

CDR3 protein: ATSHQTSGGYT
V gene: TRBV19

CDR3 protein: ASSVLSGTGYSYNEQF
V gene: TRBV9

CDR3 protein: ASSKAGGRSNEKLF
V gene: TRBV21-1

CDR3 protein: ASSYSFQGDGYT
V gene: TRBV6-2/TRBV6-3

CDR3 protein: ASSARGNEQY
V gene: TRBV9

CDR3 protein: ASKGQDRSPLH
V gene: TRBV2

CDR3 protein: ASSRNLAGGPYEQY
V gene: TRBV4-3

CDR3 protein: ASSLNSGEPQH
V gene: TRBV7-3

CDR3 protein: ASSYSTGLATDTQY
V gene: TRBV6-2/TRBV6-3

CDR3 protein: ASSQFPSGPYEQY
V gene: TRBV3-1/TRBV3-2

CDR3 protein: AISESRLGTDNQPQH
V gene: TRBV10-3

CDR3 protein: ASRKTGNTEAF
V gene: TRBV28

CDR3 protein: ASSLTGGTDTQY
V gene: TRBV7-9

CDR3 protein: ASSQDRDSGGETQY
V gene: TRBV4-3

CDR3 protein: ASSQKLAGEGEQY
V gene: TRBV4-1

CDR3 protein: ASSPTGTRGLAQY
V gene: TRBV6-5

CDR3 protein: ASKLFGESKDSPLH
V gene: TRBV2

CDR3 protein: ASSPVASGVNEQF
V gene: TRBV18

CDR3 protein: ASSYDGVYQPQH
V gene: TRBV6-6

CDR3 protein: ASSAGLRDRPQH
V gene: TRBV6-5

CDR3 protein: ASRRTSGLTDTQY
V gene: TRBV5-5

CDR3 protein: ASSTLAGFHEQY
V gene: TRBV5-1

CDR3 protein: ASSWGTGFSF
V gene: TRBV7-2

CDR3 protein: ASSPPVGKQGVDTEAF
V gene: TRBV7-2

CDR3 protein: ASSPRTGGSGNTIY
V gene: TRBV27

CDR3 protein: ASSFGSRNSPLH
V gene: TRBV5-4

CDR3 protein: ASSWGQGAYGYT
V gene: TRBV7-2

CDR3 protein: ASSLGGTGFNNEQF
V gene: TRBV7-3

CDR3 protein: ASSSGQGYQPQH
V gene: TRBV28

CDR3 protein: ASSLGGAVDEQF
V gene: TRBV5-1

CDR3 protein: AWSQGDYGYT
V gene: TRBV30

CDR3 protein: ASTVSQREKGYT
V gene: TRBV7-2

CDR3 protein: ASSLDGGYYGYT
V gene: TRBV11-2

CDR3 protein: ATSRTGTGWDEQY
V gene: TRBV15

CDR3 protein: ASSLWPEANYGYT
V gene: TRBV27

CDR3 protein: ASSFRTGESNTEAF
V gene: TRBV11-2

CDR3 protein: ASSSRTGENYRGYT
V gene: TRBV11-2

CDR3 protein: ASSQTGSEQF
V gene: TRBV7-6

CDR3 protein: ASSRGNQPQH
V gene: TRBV19

CDR3 protein: ASSQGTGGYQETQY
V gene: TRBV4-1

CDR3 protein: ASSDVTAGNQPQH
V gene: TRBV25-1

CDR3 protein: ASSPARQSPSTDTQY
V gene: TRBV18

CDR3 protein: ASSRHLQEIHTIY
V gene: TRBV4-3

CDR3 protein: ASSEDRGGETQY
V gene: TRBV2